The text below deals with one T cell receptor beta chain. As yet, its antigen is unknown. These data belong to a study of T cell responses to AZD1222 COVID-19 vaccine. Sequencing used immunoSEQ multiplex PCR; TCRdb keeps in-frame clones, though not all of them. The sample has some 180,000 clones; roughly 94% are singletons. Germline CDR1 reads DFQATT; CDR2 reads SNEGSKA (reference sequence). This CDR3 contains 15 residues. The V and J ends lost 3 bases and 1 base respectively, with 13 bases between them. The study's findings and limits: Spike-specific TCR depth and breadth grew after two AZD1222 doses. Epitopes outside B.1.351 and B.1.1.7 mutated regions reportedly drew nearly half of spike TCRs. Donors in the cohort were predominantly white British and more often female, and clonal diversity was possibly underestimated. Repertoires were obtained solely post-peak T cell response.

The source of this sequence is an adult who received the AZD1222 COVID-19 vaccine. This sample comprised peripheral blood, obtained 28 days after the second AZD1222 dose. The V and J genes are TRBV20-1 and TRBJ2-1; D unresolved. The CDR3 protein is CSASHVAGSYNEQFF. The CDR3 DNA reads as TGCAGTGCTAGTCATGTGGCCGGGTCCTACAATGAGCAGTTCTTC.